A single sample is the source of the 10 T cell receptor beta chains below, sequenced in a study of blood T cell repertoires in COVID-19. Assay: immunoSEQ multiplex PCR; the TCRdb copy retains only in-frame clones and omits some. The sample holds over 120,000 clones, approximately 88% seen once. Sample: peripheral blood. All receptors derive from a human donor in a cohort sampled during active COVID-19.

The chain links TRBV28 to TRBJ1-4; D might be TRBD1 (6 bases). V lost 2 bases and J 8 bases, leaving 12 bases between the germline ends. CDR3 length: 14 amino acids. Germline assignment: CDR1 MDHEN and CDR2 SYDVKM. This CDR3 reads CASSLVQGTEKLFF. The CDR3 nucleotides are TGTGCCAGCAGTTTAGTCCAGGGGACGGAAAAACTGTTTTTT.

The CDR3 loop is CATSRDPDSPLHF. In nucleotides, the CDR3 is TGTGCCACCAGCAGAGATCCGGATTCACCCCTCCACTTT. The chain recombines TRBV15 with TRBJ1-6; no clear D. The germline V and J ends were trimmed by 0 bases and 8 bases, with 5 bases remaining between them. The CDR3 is 13 residues long. Looked up from germline, CDR1 is LNHNV and CDR2 is YYDKDF (reference sequence).

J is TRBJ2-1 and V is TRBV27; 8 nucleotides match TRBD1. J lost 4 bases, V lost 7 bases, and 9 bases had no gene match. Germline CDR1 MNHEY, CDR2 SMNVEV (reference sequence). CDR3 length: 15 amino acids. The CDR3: CASTARTGLYNEQFF. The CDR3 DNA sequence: TGTGCCAGCACGGCCAGGACAGGGCTATACAATGAGCAGTTCTTC.

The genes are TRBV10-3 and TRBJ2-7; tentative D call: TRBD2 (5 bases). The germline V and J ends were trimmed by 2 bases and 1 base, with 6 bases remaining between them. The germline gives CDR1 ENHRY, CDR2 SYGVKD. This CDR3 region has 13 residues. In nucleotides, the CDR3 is TGTGCCATCAGTGAGACTAGATCCTACGAGCAGTACGTC. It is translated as CAISETRSYEQYV.

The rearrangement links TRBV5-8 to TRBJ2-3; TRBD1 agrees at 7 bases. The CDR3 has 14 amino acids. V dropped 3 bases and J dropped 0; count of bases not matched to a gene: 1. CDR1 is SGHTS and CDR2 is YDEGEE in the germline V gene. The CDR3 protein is CASSSQGSTDTQYF. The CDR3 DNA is TGTGCCAGCAGCTCACAGGGGAGCACAGATACGCAGTATTTT.

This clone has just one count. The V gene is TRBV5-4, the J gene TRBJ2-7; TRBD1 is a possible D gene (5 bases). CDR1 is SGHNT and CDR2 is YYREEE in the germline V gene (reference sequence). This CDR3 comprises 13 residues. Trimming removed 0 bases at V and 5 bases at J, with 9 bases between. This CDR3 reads CASSLELGDEQYF. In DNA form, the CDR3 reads TGTGCCAGCAGCTTGGAATTAGGGGACGAGCAGTACTTC.

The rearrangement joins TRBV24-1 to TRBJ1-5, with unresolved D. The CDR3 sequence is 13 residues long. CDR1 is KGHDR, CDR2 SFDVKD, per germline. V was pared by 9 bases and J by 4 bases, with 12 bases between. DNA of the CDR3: TGTGCCACCGCTCAGGATGGAAATCAGCCCCAGCATTTT. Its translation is CATAQDGNQPQHF.

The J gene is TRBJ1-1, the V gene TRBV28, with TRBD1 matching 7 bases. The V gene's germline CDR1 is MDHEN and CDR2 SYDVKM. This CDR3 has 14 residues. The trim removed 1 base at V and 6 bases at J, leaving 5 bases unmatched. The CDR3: CASSLLRQGAEAFF. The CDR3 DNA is TGTGCCAGCAGTTTATTGCGCCAGGGGGCTGAAGCTTTCTTT. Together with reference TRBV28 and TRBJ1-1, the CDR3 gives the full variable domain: DVKVTQSSRYLVKRTGEKVFLECVQDMDHENMFWYRQDPGLGLRLIYFSYDVKMKEKGDIPEGYSVSREKKERFSLILESASTNQTSMYLCASSLLRQGAEAFFGQGTRLTVV.

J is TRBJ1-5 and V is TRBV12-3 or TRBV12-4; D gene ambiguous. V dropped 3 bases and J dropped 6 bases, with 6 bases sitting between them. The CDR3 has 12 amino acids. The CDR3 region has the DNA TGTGCCAGCAGTTTTAACGGTCAGCCCCAGCATTTT. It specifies CASSFNGQPQHF.

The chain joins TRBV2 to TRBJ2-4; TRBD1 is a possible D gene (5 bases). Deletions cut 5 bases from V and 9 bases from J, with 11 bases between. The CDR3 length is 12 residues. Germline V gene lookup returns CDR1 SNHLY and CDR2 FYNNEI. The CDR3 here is CASSLQVAIQYF. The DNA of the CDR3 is TGTGCCAGCAGTCTACAGGTAGCCATTCAGTACTTC.